The rows below give T cell receptor beta chains drawn from one sample of a study of blood T cell repertoires in COVID-19. Sequencing used immunoSEQ multiplex PCR; TCRdb keeps in-frame clones, though not all of them. The sample contains nearly 50,000 clones, about 83% of which appear only once. Sequencing was carried out using peripheral blood. These receptors all stem from a woman in her sixties with acute or convalescent COVID-19. Each CDR3 is given with its conserved first and last residue. A D gene is named only where the DNA matches it firmly. Not all rows give a size; the values are once, few, many and, for expanded clones, a class.

clone_size: .
cdr3_length: 14
d_call: .
v_call: TRBV9
j_call: TRBJ2-2
cdr3_nt: TGTGCCAGCAGCGTAGAAGGGGTCACCGGGGAGCTGTTTTTT
cdr3_aa: CASSVEGVTGELFF

clone_size: .
cdr3_length: 14
d_call: TRBD1
v_call: TRBV19
j_call: TRBJ1-4
cdr3_nt: TGTGCCAGTAGTTTCAACAGGGGGCCTGAAAAACTGTTTTTT
cdr3_aa: CASSFNRGPEKLFF

clone_size: .
cdr3_length: 13
d_call: .
v_call: TRBV9
j_call: TRBJ1-3
cdr3_nt: TGTGCCAGCAGCGTAGCGTCTGGAAACACCATATATTTT
cdr3_aa: CASSVASGNTIYF

clone_size: .
cdr3_length: 13
d_call: .
v_call: TRBV15
j_call: TRBJ1-5
cdr3_nt: TGTGCCACTGCAGTGGGGAGGGATCAGCCCCAGCATTTT
cdr3_aa: CATAVGRDQPQHF

clone_size: once
cdr3_length: 13
d_call: TRBD1
v_call: TRBV30
j_call: TRBJ1-2
cdr3_nt: TGTGCCTGTACCTCGGGACAGAACTATGGCTACACCTTC
cdr3_aa: CACTSGQNYGYTF

clone_size: .
cdr3_length: 14
d_call: .
v_call: TRBV7-9
j_call: TRBJ2-5
cdr3_nt: TGTGCCAGCAGCACACCCCCGGGTCAGGAGACCCAGTACTTC
cdr3_aa: CASSTPPGQETQYF

clone_size: .
cdr3_length: 20
d_call: TRBD1
v_call: TRBV11-2
j_call: TRBJ2-7
cdr3_nt: TGTGCCAGCAGCTTAGAGGCCCCCGACCCGACAGGGCTCAGTTCCTACGAGCAGTACTTC
cdr3_aa: CASSLEAPDPTGLSSYEQYF

clone_size: .
cdr3_length: 15
d_call: TRBD1
v_call: TRBV5-4
j_call: TRBJ2-7
cdr3_nt: TGTGCCAGCAGCTTGGTCGGGACAGGGGGCTGGGAGCAGTACTTC
cdr3_aa: CASSLVGTGGWEQYF

clone_size: .
cdr3_length: 15
d_call: .
v_call: TRBV3-1/TRBV3-2
j_call: TRBJ1-6
cdr3_nt: TGTGCCAGCAGCCCTACAGGGAGTGAGAATTCACCCCTCCACTTT
cdr3_aa: CASSPTGSENSPLHF

clone_size: .
cdr3_length: 14
d_call: .
v_call: TRBV30
j_call: TRBJ1-5
cdr3_nt: TGTGCCTGGAGTCCGGAGTTGGGCAATCAGCCCCAGCATTTT
cdr3_aa: CAWSPELGNQPQHF

clone_size: once
cdr3_length: 14
d_call: .
v_call: TRBV7-9
j_call: TRBJ1-2
cdr3_nt: TGTGCCAGCAGCTTAGCAGGGGGAGTGGATGGCTACACCTTC
cdr3_aa: CASSLAGGVDGYTF

clone_size: .
cdr3_length: 13
d_call: TRBD1
v_call: TRBV10-3
j_call: TRBJ2-7
cdr3_nt: TGTGCCATCAAGAGACAGGGGAGTTACGAGCAGTACTTC
cdr3_aa: CAIKRQGSYEQYF

clone_size: .
cdr3_length: 15
d_call: .
v_call: TRBV24-1
j_call: TRBJ2-1
cdr3_nt: TGTGCCACCAGTGATTCGACTAGTACCAGAGATGAGCAGTTCTTC
cdr3_aa: CATSDSTSTRDEQFF

clone_size: .
cdr3_length: 14
d_call: .
v_call: TRBV5-1
j_call: TRBJ1-3
cdr3_nt: TGCGCCAGCAGTGACAGACAGTCTGGAAACACCATATATTTT
cdr3_aa: CASSDRQSGNTIYF

clone_size: few
cdr3_length: 14
d_call: .
v_call: TRBV18
j_call: TRBJ2-7
cdr3_nt: TGTGCCAGCTCACCACCTGGGCAGTACTACGAGCAGTACTTC
cdr3_aa: CASSPPGQYYEQYF

clone_size: .
cdr3_length: 16
d_call: TRBD2
v_call: TRBV19
j_call: TRBJ2-1
cdr3_nt: TGTGCCAGTAGTACCCGGACTAGCGGGGGCTACAATGAGCAGTTCTTC
cdr3_aa: CASSTRTSGGYNEQFF

clone_size: .
cdr3_length: 15
d_call: .
v_call: TRBV7-9
j_call: TRBJ1-5
cdr3_nt: TGTGCCAGCAGCACAGGACAGCTAGACAATCAGCCCCAGCATTTT
cdr3_aa: CASSTGQLDNQPQHF

clone_size: .
cdr3_length: 18
d_call: .
v_call: TRBV9
j_call: TRBJ1-4
cdr3_nt: TGTGCCAGCAGCTCAGGGGAGGGAAACCGGCTTGCTAATGAAAAACTGTTTTTT
cdr3_aa: CASSSGEGNRLANEKLFF

clone_size: .
cdr3_length: 16
d_call: .
v_call: TRBV6-1
j_call: TRBJ2-2
cdr3_nt: TGTGCCAGCAGTGAAGGGACAGCCGCGAACACCGGGGAGCTGTTTTTT
cdr3_aa: CASSEGTAANTGELFF

clone_size: .
cdr3_length: 13
d_call: .
v_call: TRBV7-9
j_call: TRBJ2-3
cdr3_nt: TGTGCCAGCAGCTTATTGTCTACAGATACGCAGTATTTT
cdr3_aa: CASSLLSTDTQYF

clone_size: .
cdr3_length: 14
d_call: TRBD2
v_call: TRBV7-3
j_call: TRBJ2-1
cdr3_nt: TGTGCCAGCAGCTTAGTCGTAAGCGGGGGGCCTCTGTTCTTC
cdr3_aa: CASSLVVSGGPLFF

clone_size: .
cdr3_length: 16
d_call: TRBD1
v_call: TRBV18
j_call: TRBJ1-1
cdr3_nt: TGTGCCAGCTCAAAACAGGGGGGACCGATGAACACTGAAGCTTTCTTT
cdr3_aa: CASSKQGGPMNTEAFF

clone_size: .
cdr3_length: 14
d_call: .
v_call: TRBV7-2
j_call: TRBJ2-3
cdr3_nt: TGTGCCAGCAGCCCTCGGTGGGGCGAAGATACGCAGTATTTT
cdr3_aa: CASSPRWGEDTQYF

clone_size: .
cdr3_length: 14
d_call: TRBD1
v_call: TRBV5-1
j_call: TRBJ2-2
cdr3_nt: TGCGCCAGCAGCAGGGGGCGGGCCACCGGGGAGCTGTTTTTT
cdr3_aa: CASSRGRATGELFF

clone_size: .
cdr3_length: 16
d_call: .
v_call: TRBV19
j_call: TRBJ2-2
cdr3_nt: TGTGCCAGTAGTACGGAGGGACGGAAGAACACCGGGGAGCTGTTTTTT
cdr3_aa: CASSTEGRKNTGELFF

clone_size: .
cdr3_length: 16
d_call: .
v_call: TRBV27
j_call: TRBJ1-6
cdr3_nt: TGTGCCAGCAGCAGGAAGGGGACAAATTATAATTCACCCCTCCACTTT
cdr3_aa: CASSRKGTNYNSPLHF

clone_size: .
cdr3_length: 17
d_call: TRBD1
v_call: TRBV12-5
j_call: TRBJ1-5
cdr3_nt: TGTGCTAGTGGTTTGACCGCTGGGGACAGAGGGAATCAGCCCCAGCATTTT
cdr3_aa: CASGLTAGDRGNQPQHF

clone_size: .
cdr3_length: 13
d_call: .
v_call: TRBV19
j_call: TRBJ1-1
cdr3_nt: TGTGCCAGTAGGAGAGGGGGGGCCACTGAAGCTTTCTTT
cdr3_aa: CASRRGGATEAFF

clone_size: .
cdr3_length: 16
d_call: TRBD1
v_call: TRBV7-9
j_call: TRBJ2-5
cdr3_nt: TGTGCCAGCAGCTTAGCTGAGACAGGGGGCGGGGAGACCCAGTACTTC
cdr3_aa: CASSLAETGGGETQYF

clone_size: once
cdr3_length: 15
d_call: TRBD1
v_call: TRBV15
j_call: TRBJ2-1
cdr3_nt: TGTGCCACCAGTCCTCGGGACAGGGCCACCAATGAGCAGTTCTTC
cdr3_aa: CATSPRDRATNEQFF

clone_size: .
cdr3_length: 13
d_call: .
v_call: TRBV12-3/TRBV12-4
j_call: TRBJ2-7
cdr3_nt: TGTGCCAGCAAATTGGGCGAATCCTACGAGCAGTACTTC
cdr3_aa: CASKLGESYEQYF

clone_size: .
cdr3_length: 15
d_call: TRBD2
v_call: TRBV3-1/TRBV3-2
j_call: TRBJ2-1
cdr3_nt: TGTGCCAGCAGCGGAGCGGGAGGGCCGGGTAATGAGCAGTTCTTC
cdr3_aa: CASSGAGGPGNEQFF

clone_size: .
cdr3_length: 15
d_call: .
v_call: TRBV5-6
j_call: TRBJ1-3
cdr3_nt: TGTGCCAGCAGCTTGGGAGGGAGCTCTGGAAACACCATATATTTT
cdr3_aa: CASSLGGSSGNTIYF

clone_size: .
cdr3_length: 14
d_call: .
v_call: TRBV6-4
j_call: TRBJ1-6
cdr3_nt: TGTGCCAGCAGTGCCAGGGCCAATAATTCACCCCTCCACTTT
cdr3_aa: CASSARANNSPLHF

clone_size: .
cdr3_length: 17
d_call: TRBD2
v_call: TRBV11-2
j_call: TRBJ2-5
cdr3_nt: TGTGCCAGCAGCTTAGGGATAGCGGGCCAGCCCCAAGAGACCCAGTACTTC
cdr3_aa: CASSLGIAGQPQETQYF

clone_size: .
cdr3_length: 15
d_call: TRBD2
v_call: TRBV3-1/TRBV3-2
j_call: TRBJ2-7
cdr3_nt: TGTGCCAGCAGCCAAGACGGCCGGGAGGCCCACGAGCAGTACTTC
cdr3_aa: CASSQDGREAHEQYF

clone_size: .
cdr3_length: 14
d_call: TRBD1
v_call: TRBV6-5
j_call: TRBJ1-4
cdr3_nt: TGTGCCAGCACGTCCAGGGGGACTAATGAAAAACTGTTTTTT
cdr3_aa: CASTSRGTNEKLFF

clone_size: .
cdr3_length: 15
d_call: TRBD2
v_call: TRBV3-1/TRBV3-2
j_call: TRBJ2-5
cdr3_nt: TGTGCCAGCAGCCAGGCGGGACTATCAGGCGAGACCCAGTACTTC
cdr3_aa: CASSQAGLSGETQYF

clone_size: .
cdr3_length: 16
d_call: TRBD2
v_call: TRBV5-4
j_call: TRBJ2-2
cdr3_nt: TGTGCCAGCAGCTTGGGGACTAGCGGGAACACCGGGGAGCTGTTTTTT
cdr3_aa: CASSLGTSGNTGELFF

clone_size: .
cdr3_length: 17
d_call: .
v_call: TRBV11-2
j_call: TRBJ1-2
cdr3_nt: TGTGCCAGCAGCTTAAACTCCCCGGGGGGTTCTAACTATGGCTACACCTTC
cdr3_aa: CASSLNSPGGSNYGYTF

clone_size: .
cdr3_length: 15
d_call: .
v_call: TRBV12-5
j_call: TRBJ1-1
cdr3_nt: TGTGCTAGTGGTTTTCCCGTCCGGGGGAACACTGAAGCTTTCTTT
cdr3_aa: CASGFPVRGNTEAFF

clone_size: .
cdr3_length: 14
d_call: .
v_call: TRBV2
j_call: TRBJ2-7
cdr3_nt: TGTGCCAGCAGTTCAGACAGGAGATCCTACGAGCAGTACTTC
cdr3_aa: CASSSDRRSYEQYF

clone_size: .
cdr3_length: 14
d_call: TRBD2
v_call: TRBV3-1/TRBV3-2
j_call: TRBJ2-3
cdr3_nt: TGTGCCAGCAGCCCAGCTTCGGGCGGGACTAGTCAATATTTT
cdr3_aa: CASSPASGGTSQYF

clone_size: .
cdr3_length: 15
d_call: .
v_call: TRBV4-1
j_call: TRBJ2-3
cdr3_nt: TGCGCCAGCAGCCAATCCGGGACTCGCACAGATACGCAGTATTTT
cdr3_aa: CASSQSGTRTDTQYF

clone_size: .
cdr3_length: 12
d_call: .
v_call: TRBV2
j_call: TRBJ1-6
cdr3_nt: TGTGCCAGCGGACAGAATAATTCACCCCTCCACTTT
cdr3_aa: CASGQNNSPLHF